Listed below are T cell receptor beta chains from one sample, sequenced in a study of CD8 T cells in ankylosing spondylitis. TCRdb used MiXCR to reprocess the 5' RACE reads, holding one entry per CDR3 protein. The sample lists roughly 470,000 distinct CDR3 sequences, 25% to 30% occurring once. Sequenced input: blood, either unsorted or a sorted T cell fraction (not recorded which). These receptors all stem from a male donor with ankylosing spondylitis. Each CDR3 is given without its conserved first and last residue. A D gene is named only where the DNA matches it firmly.

v_call: TRBV7-2; d_call: .; cdr3_aa: ASSEARGYTGELF
v_call: TRBV24-1; d_call: TRBD1; cdr3_aa: ATAPGQGQETQY
v_call: TRBV12-3/TRBV12-4; d_call: TRBD1; cdr3_aa: ASTGGQAITDTQY
v_call: TRBV20-1; d_call: TRBD2; cdr3_aa: SAQPGQGLAGGPPYEQY
v_call: TRBV3-1; d_call: TRBD2; cdr3_aa: ASSQEPGGGTQY
v_call: TRBV5-1; d_call: TRBD2; cdr3_aa: ASSLRTSGSPGDTQY
v_call: TRBV6-2/TRBV6-3; d_call: TRBD2; cdr3_aa: ASSRLAGGQGNEQF
v_call: TRBV10-1; d_call: TRBD1; cdr3_aa: ASSARGQAQETQY
v_call: TRBV20-1; d_call: .; cdr3_aa: SASQRETQY
v_call: TRBV7-6; d_call: TRBD1; cdr3_aa: ATQLGTETYEQY
v_call: TRBV12-3/TRBV12-4; d_call: .; cdr3_aa: ASRGPQNTEAF
v_call: TRBV3-1; d_call: TRBD2; cdr3_aa: ASSQISSGSTDTQY
v_call: TRBV12-3/TRBV12-4; d_call: .; cdr3_aa: ASSLGTIRTNEKLF
v_call: TRBV27; d_call: .; cdr3_aa: ASSFVGTDTQY
v_call: TRBV11-2; d_call: TRBD2; cdr3_aa: ASSFVPGTSGWAQY
v_call: TRBV29-1; d_call: TRBD1; cdr3_aa: SVEGQGALNTEAF
v_call: TRBV20-1; d_call: TRBD2; cdr3_aa: SESSGRNHEQF
v_call: TRBV24-1; d_call: .; cdr3_aa: ATRRSGNNEQF
v_call: TRBV20-1; d_call: .; cdr3_aa: SASGQRSFQETQY
v_call: TRBV5-1; d_call: .; cdr3_aa: ASSSPVNTEAF
v_call: TRBV20-1; d_call: .; cdr3_aa: SAISDSDGYT
v_call: TRBV12-3/TRBV12-4; d_call: TRBD2; cdr3_aa: ASSFSGSRTDTQY
v_call: TRBV7-9; d_call: .; cdr3_aa: ASSFLLGGYT
v_call: TRBV7-9; d_call: TRBD2; cdr3_aa: ASTRLAVGYNEQF
v_call: TRBV10-2; d_call: TRBD2; cdr3_aa: ASSGRTGGDNEQF
v_call: TRBV18; d_call: TRBD1; cdr3_aa: ASSPGQGMETQY
v_call: TRBV4-2; d_call: TRBD2; cdr3_aa: ASSQGSAGVYEQY
v_call: TRBV6-1; d_call: TRBD1; cdr3_aa: ASSPDRLMNTEAF
v_call: TRBV6-1; d_call: .; cdr3_aa: ASSDGEMSSTDTQY